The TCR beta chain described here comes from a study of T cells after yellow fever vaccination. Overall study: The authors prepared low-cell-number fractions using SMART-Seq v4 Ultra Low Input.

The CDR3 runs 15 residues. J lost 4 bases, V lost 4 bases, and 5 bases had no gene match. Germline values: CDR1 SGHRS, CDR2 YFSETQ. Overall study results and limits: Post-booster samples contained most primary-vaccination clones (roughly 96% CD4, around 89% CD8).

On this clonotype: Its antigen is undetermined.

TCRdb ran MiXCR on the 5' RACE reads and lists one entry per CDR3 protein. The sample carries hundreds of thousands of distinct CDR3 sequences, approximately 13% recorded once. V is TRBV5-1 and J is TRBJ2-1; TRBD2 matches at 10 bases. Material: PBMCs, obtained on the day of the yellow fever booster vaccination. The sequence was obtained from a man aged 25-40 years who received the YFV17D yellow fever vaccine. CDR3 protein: CASSTTSGEYNEQFF. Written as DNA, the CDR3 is TGCGCCAGCAGCACCACTAGCGGGGAGTACAATGAGCAGTTCTTC.